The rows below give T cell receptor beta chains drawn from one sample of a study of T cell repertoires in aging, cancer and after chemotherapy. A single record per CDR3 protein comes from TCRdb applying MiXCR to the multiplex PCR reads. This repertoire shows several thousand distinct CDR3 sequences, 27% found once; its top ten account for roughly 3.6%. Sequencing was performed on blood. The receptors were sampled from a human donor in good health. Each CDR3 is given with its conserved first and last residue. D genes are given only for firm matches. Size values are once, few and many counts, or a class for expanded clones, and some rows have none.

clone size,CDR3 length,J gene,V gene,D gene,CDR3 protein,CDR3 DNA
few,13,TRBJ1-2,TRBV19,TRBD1,CASSSGTGDGYTF,TGTGCCAGTAGTTCCGGGACAGGGGATGGCTACACCTTC
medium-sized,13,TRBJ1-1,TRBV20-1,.,CSARGLQNTEAFF,TGCAGTGCTAGAGGTCTACAGAACACTGAAGCTTTCTTT
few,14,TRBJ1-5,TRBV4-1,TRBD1,CASSQGQGAQPQHF,TGCGCCAGCAGCCAAGGACAGGGGGCCCAGCCCCAGCATTTT
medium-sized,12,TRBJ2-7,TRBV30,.,CAWNSLADEQYF,TGTGCCTGGAATTCCCTAGCTGACGAGCAGTACTTC
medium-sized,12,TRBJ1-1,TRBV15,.,CATSRVQSEAFF,TGTGCCACCAGCAGAGTTCAAAGTGAAGCTTTCTTT
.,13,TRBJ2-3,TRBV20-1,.,CSARVQSTDTQYF,TGCAGTGCTAGAGTTCAGAGCACAGATACGCAGTATTTT
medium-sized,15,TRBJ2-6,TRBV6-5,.,CASRQDGSGANVLTF,TGTGCCAGCAGACAAGACGGCTCTGGGGCCAACGTCCTGACTTTC
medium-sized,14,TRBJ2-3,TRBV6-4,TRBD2,CASSLAGGTDTQYF,TGTGCCAGCAGTCTAGCGGGAGGCACAGATACGCAGTATTTT
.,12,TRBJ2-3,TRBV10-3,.,CAIAGSGDTQYF,TGTGCCATCGCGGGTTCGGGCGATACGCAGTATTTT
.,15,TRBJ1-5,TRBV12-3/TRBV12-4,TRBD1,CASSRQGLSNQPQHF,TGTGCCAGCAGTAGACAGGGTTTAAGCAATCAGCCCCAGCATTTT
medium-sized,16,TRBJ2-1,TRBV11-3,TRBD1,CASSLDGRTGVDEQFF,TGTGCCAGCAGCTTAGATGGGCGGACAGGGGTAGATGAGCAGTTCTTC
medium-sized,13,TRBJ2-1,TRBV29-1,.,CSVVVGPHNEQFF,TGCAGCGTTGTGGTGGGCCCCCACAATGAGCAGTTCTTC
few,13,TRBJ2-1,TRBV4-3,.,CASSQEVGHEQFF,TGCGCCAGCAGCCAAGAAGTAGGTCATGAGCAGTTCTTC
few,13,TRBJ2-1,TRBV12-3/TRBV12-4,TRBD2,CASSGGSYNEQFF,TGTGCCAGCAGCGGGGGGTCTTACAATGAGCAGTTCTTC
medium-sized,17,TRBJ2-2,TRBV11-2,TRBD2,CASSWLNGREGGGELFF,TGTGCCAGCAGCTGGCTGAATGGGCGGGAGGGTGGTGGGGAGCTGTTTTTT
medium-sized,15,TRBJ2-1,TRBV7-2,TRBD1,CASSNRQGAGNEQFF,TGTGCCAGCAGCAACAGACAGGGGGCGGGAAATGAGCAGTTCTTC
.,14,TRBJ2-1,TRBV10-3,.,CAISRAGLYNEQFF,TGTGCCATCAGTAGGGCTGGACTATACAATGAGCAGTTCTTC
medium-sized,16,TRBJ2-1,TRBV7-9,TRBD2,CASSPTSGRAYNEQFF,TGTGCCAGCAGCCCGACTAGCGGGAGGGCCTACAATGAGCAGTTCTTC
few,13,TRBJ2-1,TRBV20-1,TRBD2,CSARGTSDNEQFF,TGCAGTGCTAGGGGGACTAGCGACAATGAGCAGTTCTTC
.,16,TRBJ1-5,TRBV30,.,CAWSVPRGYGNQPQHF,TGTGCCTGGAGTGTACCTAGGGGGTATGGAAATCAGCCCCAGCATTTT
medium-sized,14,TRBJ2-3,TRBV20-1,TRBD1,CSARQGVFTDTQYF,TGCAGTGCTAGGCAGGGGGTATTCACAGATACGCAGTATTTT
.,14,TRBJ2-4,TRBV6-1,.,CASRTGMLADIQYF,TGTGCCAGCAGAACGGGGATGCTAGCCGACATTCAGTACTTC
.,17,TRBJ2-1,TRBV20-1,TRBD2,CSARGGGGNSSYNEQFF,TGCAGTGCTAGAGGGGGGGGAGGGAACAGCTCCTACAATGAGCAGTTCTTC
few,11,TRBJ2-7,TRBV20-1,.,CSAALVGEQYF,TGCAGTGCAGCTCTCGTTGGCGAGCAGTACTTC
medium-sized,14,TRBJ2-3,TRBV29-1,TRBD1,CSVRGTGAGDTQYF,TGCAGCGTTCGAGGGACAGGTGCTGGAGATACGCAGTATTTT
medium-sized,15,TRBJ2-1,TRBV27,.,CASSPSGLSYDEQFF,TGTGCCAGCAGTCCCTCGGGACTCTCGTATGATGAGCAGTTCTTC
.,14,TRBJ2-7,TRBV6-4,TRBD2,CAHISSGRRNEQYF,TGTGCCCACATTTCTAGCGGGCGTAGGAACGAGCAGTACTTC
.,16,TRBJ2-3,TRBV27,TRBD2,CASSAPGGYSTDTQYF,TGTGCCAGCAGTGCGCCGGGGGGGTACAGCACAGATACGCAGTATTTT
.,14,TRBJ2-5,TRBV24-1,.,CAPTGLRPKETQYF,TGTGCCCCCACGGGTCTTAGACCCAAGGAGACCCAGTACTTC
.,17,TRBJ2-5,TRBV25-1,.,CASSESQRAGTQETQYF,TGTGCCAGCAGTGAATCTCAGAGGGCAGGGACTCAAGAGACCCAGTACTTC
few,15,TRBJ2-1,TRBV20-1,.,CSARDPGEGYNEQFF,TGCAGTGCTAGAGATCCGGGAGAGGGGTACAATGAGCAGTTCTTC
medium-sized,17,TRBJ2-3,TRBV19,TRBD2,CASSMDRTSGSTDTQYF,TGTGCCAGTAGTATGGATAGGACTAGCGGGAGCACAGATACGCAGTATTTT
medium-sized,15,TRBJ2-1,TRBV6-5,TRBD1,CASSATGQGAYEQFF,TGTGCCAGCAGTGCAACGGGACAGGGGGCGTATGAGCAGTTCTTC
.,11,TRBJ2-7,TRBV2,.,CASGLDYEQYF,TGTGCCAGCGGTTTGGACTACGAGCAGTACTTC
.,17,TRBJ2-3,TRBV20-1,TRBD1,CSARPFRDRGYTDTQYF,TGCAGTGCCCGGCCGTTCCGGGACAGGGGATACACAGATACGCAGTATTTT
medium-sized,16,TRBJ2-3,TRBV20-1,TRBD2,CSARGSGSGVTDTQYF,TGCAGTGCTAGAGGTAGCGGGAGTGGGGTGACAGATACGCAGTATTTT
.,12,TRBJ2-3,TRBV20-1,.,CSELADTDTQYF,TGCAGTGAACTTGCGGACACAGATACGCAGTATTTT
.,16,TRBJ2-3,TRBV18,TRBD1,CASSPLRTGMTDTQYF,TGTGCCAGCTCACCTCTGCGGACAGGGATGACAGATACGCAGTATTTT
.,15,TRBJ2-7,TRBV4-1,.,CASSQGWFGVGEQYF,TGCGCCAGCAGCCAAGGGTGGTTCGGGGTCGGCGAGCAGTACTTC
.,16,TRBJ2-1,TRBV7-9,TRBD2,CASSFTTSGSRDEQFF,TGTGCCAGCAGCTTTACCACTAGCGGGAGTCGCGATGAGCAGTTCTTC
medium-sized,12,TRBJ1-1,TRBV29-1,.,CSVGRENTEAFF,TGCAGCGTTGGCAGGGAGAACACTGAAGCTTTCTTT
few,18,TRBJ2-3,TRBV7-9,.,CASSFTSAWISGTDTQYF,TGTGCCAGCAGCTTCACTTCGGCATGGATTTCGGGCACAGATACGCAGTATTTT
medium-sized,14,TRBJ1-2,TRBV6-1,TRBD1,CASSRDGTVYGYTF,TGTGCCAGCAGTCGTGACGGGACAGTCTATGGCTACACCTTC
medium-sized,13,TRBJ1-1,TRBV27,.,CASSLQGWTEAFF,TGTGCCAGCAGTTTACAGGGGTGGACTGAAGCTTTCTTT
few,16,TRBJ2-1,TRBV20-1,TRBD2,CSATTRELADYNEQFF,TGCAGTGCTACCACGCGGGAACTAGCGGACTACAATGAGCAGTTCTTC
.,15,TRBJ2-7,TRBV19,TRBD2,CASSIRLAGAYEQYF,TGTGCCAGTAGTATTCGGCTAGCGGGAGCCTACGAGCAGTACTTC
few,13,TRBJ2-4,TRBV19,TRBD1,CATRDRGSDIQYF,TGTGCCACAAGGGACAGGGGGTCGGACATTCAGTACTTC
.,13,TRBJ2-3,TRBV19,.,CASSMGVWDTQYF,TGTGCCAGTAGTATGGGGGTATGGGATACGCAGTATTTT
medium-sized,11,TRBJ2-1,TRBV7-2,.,CASSLALEQFF,TGTGCCAGCAGCTTAGCGCTTGAGCAGTTCTTC
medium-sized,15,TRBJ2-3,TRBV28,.,CASSPLGGRVDTQYF,TGTGCCAGCAGTCCGCTAGGCGGGCGAGTAGATACGCAGTATTTT
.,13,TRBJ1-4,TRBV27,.,CASSFRGTKKLFF,TGTGCCAGCAGTTTCAGAGGGACTAAAAAACTGTTTTTT
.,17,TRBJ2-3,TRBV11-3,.,CASSGRLHGEGGDTQYF,TGTGCCAGCAGCGGGCGCCTCCACGGGGAGGGGGGAGATACGCAGTATTTT
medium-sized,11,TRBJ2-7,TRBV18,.,CASSQSYEQYF,TGTGCCAGCTCACAGTCCTACGAGCAGTACTTC
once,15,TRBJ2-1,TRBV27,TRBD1,CASSTGTGAFNEQFF,TGTGCCAGCAGTACCGGGACAGGGGCCTTCAATGAGCAGTTCTTC
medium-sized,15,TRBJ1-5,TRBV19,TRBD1,CASRRDRERGQPQHF,TGTGCCAGTAGGAGAGACAGGGAACGGGGTCAGCCCCAGCATTTT
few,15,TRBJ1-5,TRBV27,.,CASSSRGGGNQPQHF,TGTGCCAGCAGTTCGAGGGGGGGGGGCAATCAGCCCCAGCATTTT